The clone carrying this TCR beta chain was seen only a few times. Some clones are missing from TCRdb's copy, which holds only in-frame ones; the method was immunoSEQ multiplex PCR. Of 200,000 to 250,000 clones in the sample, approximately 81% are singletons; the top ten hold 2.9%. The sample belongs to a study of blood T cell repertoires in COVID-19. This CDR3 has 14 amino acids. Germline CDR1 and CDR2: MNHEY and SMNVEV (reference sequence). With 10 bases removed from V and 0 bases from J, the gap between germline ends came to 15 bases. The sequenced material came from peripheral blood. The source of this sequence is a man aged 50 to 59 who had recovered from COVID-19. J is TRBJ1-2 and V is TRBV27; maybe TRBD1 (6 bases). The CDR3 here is CATKMGAANYGYTF. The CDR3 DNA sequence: TGTGCCACCAAAATGGGGGCAGCTAACTATGGCTACACCTTC.